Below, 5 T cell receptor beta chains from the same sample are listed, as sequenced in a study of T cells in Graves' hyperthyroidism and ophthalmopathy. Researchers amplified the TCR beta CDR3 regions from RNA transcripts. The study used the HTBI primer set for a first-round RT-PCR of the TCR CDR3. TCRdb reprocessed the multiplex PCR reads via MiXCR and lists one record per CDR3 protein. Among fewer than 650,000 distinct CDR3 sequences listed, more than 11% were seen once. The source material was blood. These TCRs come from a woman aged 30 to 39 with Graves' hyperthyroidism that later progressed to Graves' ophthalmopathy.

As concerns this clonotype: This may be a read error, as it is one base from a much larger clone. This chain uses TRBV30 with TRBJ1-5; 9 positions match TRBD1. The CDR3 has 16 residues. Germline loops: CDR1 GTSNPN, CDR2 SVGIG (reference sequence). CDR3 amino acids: CVWSPDRGSGNQPQHF. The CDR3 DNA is TGTGTCTGGAGTCCGGACAGGGGTAGCGGCAATCAGCCCCAGCATTTT. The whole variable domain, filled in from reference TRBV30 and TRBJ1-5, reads SQTIHQWPATLVQPVGSPLSLECTVEGTSNPNLYWYRQAAGRGLQLLFYSVGIGQISSEVPQNLSASRPQDRQFILSSKKLLLSDSGFYLCVWSPDRGSGNQPQHFGDGTRLSIL.

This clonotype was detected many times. The CDR3 spells CASGLMTGMNTEAFF. In nucleotides, the CDR3 is TGTGCTAGTGGTTTGATGACAGGGATGAACACTGAAGCTTTCTTT. This chain uses TRBV12-5 with TRBJ1-1; 7 bases are a match to TRBD1. The length of the CDR3 is 15 residues. Germline V gene lookup returns CDR1 LGHNT and CDR2 FRNRAP. V lost 2 bases to trimming and J lost 0 bases; unmatched junction nucleotides: 3.

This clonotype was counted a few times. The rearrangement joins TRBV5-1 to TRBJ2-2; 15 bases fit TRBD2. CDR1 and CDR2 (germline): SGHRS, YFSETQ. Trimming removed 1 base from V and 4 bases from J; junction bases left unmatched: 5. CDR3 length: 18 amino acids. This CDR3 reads CASSLRTSGRAGTGELFF. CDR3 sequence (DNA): TGCGCCAGCAGCTTGAGGACTAGCGGGAGGGCAGGCACCGGGGAGCTGTTTTTT.

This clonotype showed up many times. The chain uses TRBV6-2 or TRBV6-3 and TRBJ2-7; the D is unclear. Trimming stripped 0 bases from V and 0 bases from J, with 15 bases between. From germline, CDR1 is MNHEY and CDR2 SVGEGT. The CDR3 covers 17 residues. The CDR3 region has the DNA TGTGCCAGCAGTTACTCGATACACCTCACCAACTCCTACGAGCAGTACTTC. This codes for CASSYSIHLTNSYEQYF.

CDR3 sequence (DNA): TGCGCCAGCAGCCCCAAGAGCGGGCTGAACACTGAAGCTTTCTTT. Translated, it gives CASSPKSGLNTEAFF. The gene calls are TRBV4-1 and TRBJ1-1; no reliable D call. From germline, CDR1 is MGHRA and CDR2 YSYEKL. V lost 4 bases and J lost 0, with 12 bases in between. The CDR3 contains 15 residues.